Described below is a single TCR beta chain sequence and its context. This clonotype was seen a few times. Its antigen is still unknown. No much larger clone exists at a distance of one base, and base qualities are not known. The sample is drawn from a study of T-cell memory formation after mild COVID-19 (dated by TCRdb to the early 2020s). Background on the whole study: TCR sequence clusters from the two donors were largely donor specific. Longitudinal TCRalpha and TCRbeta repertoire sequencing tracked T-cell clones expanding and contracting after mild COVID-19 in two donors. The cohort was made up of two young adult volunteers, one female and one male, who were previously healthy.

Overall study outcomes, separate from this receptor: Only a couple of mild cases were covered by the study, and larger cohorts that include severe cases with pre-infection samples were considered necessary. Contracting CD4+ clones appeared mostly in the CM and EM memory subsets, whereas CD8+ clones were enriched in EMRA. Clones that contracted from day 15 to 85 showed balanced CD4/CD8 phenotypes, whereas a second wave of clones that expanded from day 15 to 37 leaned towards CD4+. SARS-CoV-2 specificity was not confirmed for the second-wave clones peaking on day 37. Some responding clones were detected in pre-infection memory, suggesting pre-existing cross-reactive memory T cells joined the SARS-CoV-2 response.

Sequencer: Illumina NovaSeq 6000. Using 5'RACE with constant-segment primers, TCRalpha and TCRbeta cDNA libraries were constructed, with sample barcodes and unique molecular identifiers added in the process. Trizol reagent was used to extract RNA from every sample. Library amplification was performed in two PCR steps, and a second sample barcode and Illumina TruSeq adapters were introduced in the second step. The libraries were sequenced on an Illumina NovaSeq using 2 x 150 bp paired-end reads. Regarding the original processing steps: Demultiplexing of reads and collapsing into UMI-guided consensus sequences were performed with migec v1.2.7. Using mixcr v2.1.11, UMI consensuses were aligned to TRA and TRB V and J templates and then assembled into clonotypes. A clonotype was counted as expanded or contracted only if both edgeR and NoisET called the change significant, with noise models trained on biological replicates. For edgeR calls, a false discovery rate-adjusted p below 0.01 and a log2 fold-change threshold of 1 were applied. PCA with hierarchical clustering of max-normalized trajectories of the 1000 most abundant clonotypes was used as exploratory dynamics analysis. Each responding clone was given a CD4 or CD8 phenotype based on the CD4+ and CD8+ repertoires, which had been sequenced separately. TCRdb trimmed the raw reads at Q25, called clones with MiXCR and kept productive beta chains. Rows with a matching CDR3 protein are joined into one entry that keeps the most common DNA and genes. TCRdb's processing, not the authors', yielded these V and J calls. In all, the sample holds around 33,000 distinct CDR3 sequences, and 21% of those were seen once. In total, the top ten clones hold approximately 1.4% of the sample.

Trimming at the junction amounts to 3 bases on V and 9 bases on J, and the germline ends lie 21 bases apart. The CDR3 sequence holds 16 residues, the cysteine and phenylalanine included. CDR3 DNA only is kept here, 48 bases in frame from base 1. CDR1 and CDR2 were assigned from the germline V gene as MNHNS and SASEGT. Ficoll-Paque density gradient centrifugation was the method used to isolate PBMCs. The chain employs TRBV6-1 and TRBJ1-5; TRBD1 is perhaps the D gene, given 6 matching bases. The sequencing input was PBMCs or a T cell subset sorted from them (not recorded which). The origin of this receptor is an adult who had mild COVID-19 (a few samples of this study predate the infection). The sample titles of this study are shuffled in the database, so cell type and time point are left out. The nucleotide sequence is TGTGCCAGCAGTGATCTAGACAGGATAGTGTCTCCGCCCCAGCATTTT. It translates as CASSDLDRIVSPPQHF.